The 20 T cell receptor beta chains below were found in one sample sequenced in a study of cytomegalovirus exposure and HLA in healthy donors (dated by TCRdb to the late 2010s). The library came from the immunoSEQ multiplex PCR assay. For the multiplex PCR, a mixture combining 60 forward primers for TCR Vbeta segments and 13 reverse primers for TCR Jbeta segments was used. The table comes from immuneACCESS by way of TCRdb, which keeps in-frame sequences with V and J called. Part of the clones is missing from these tables; in studies checked, under half for an unresolved V gene and the rest for unknown reasons. The sample table lists about 110,000 clones, approximately 80% of them with a count of one. The top ten clonotypes cover approximately 5.1% of the sample. Material: PBMCs. The receptors originated from a female donor in good health and CMV-seropositive.

A single count supports this clone. J is TRBJ1-2 and V is TRBV27, with a possible D match to TRBD1 (6 bases). Trimming cost V 1 base and J 5 bases, with 11 bases left between them. Germline lookup yields CDR1 MNHEY and CDR2 SMNVEV (reference sequence). The CDR3 runs to 14 residues. CDR3 region: CASSLFRDKYGYTF. CDR3 DNA: TGTGCCAGCAGTTTATTTCGGGACAAGTATGGCTACACCTTC.

The V call is TRBV5-6, the J call TRBJ2-1; D might be TRBD2 (5 bases). Trimming removed 3 bases from V and 7 bases from J, with 26 bases in between. There are 18 residues in the CDR3. The germline V gene encodes CDR1 SGHDT and CDR2 YYEEEE. CDR3 nucleotide sequence: TGTGCCAGCAGCTCTACTTACCGTCGCGGGTCGGCGTGGAATGAGCAGTTCTTC. Residues: CASSSTYRRGSAWNEQFF.

The J gene is TRBJ1-3, the V gene TRBV10-3, with TRBD1 matching over 9 bases. The germline V gene has CDR1 ENHRY and CDR2 SYGVKD. The CDR3 totals 14 residues. J was trimmed by 8 bases and V by 7 bases; bases with no gene match: 9. The DNA of the CDR3 is TGTGCCATCAAAGTAGGGACAGGGTCTGACACCATATATTTT. It translates to CAIKVGTGSDTIYF.

The V and J genes are TRBV9 and TRBJ1-3, with D uncertain. Germline V gene sequence: CDR1 SGDLS, CDR2 YYNGEE. The V end was cut by 4 bases, the J end by 3 bases, with 14 bases between. The CDR3 sequence is 15 residues long. The CDR3 nucleotides are TGTGCCAGCAGCTCTACGGGGTCCTTTGGAAACACCATATATTTT. Protein: CASSSTGSFGNTIYF.

The chain employs TRBV19 and TRBJ1-1; the D gene is possibly TRBD1 (5 bases). This CDR3 is 15 amino acids long. Per the germline V gene, CDR1 is LNHDA and CDR2 is SQIVND (reference sequence). Trimming stripped 6 bases from V and 8 bases from J, with 22 bases between. The CDR3 protein is CASRGSGGPAYEAFF. CDR3 coding DNA: TGTGCCAGTAGGGGGTCGGGGGGTCCGGCGTACGAAGCTTTCTTT.

This chain joins TRBV6-5 and TRBJ1-2, with 9 bases identical to TRBD1. Trimming removed 6 bases from V and 5 bases from J; junction bases left unmatched: 4. This CDR3 comprises 13 residues. Germline V lookup: CDR1 MNHEY, CDR2 SVGAGI. The CDR3 loop is CASRGQGRYGYTF. CDR3 nucleotide sequence: TGTGCCAGCAGGGGACAGGGTCGTTATGGCTACACCTTC.

This chain connects TRBV18 to TRBJ2-1, with 11 positions matching TRBD1. The CDR3 has 15 amino acids. The germline gives CDR1 KGHSH, CDR2 LQKENI. Unmatched junction bases numbered 4, after V lost 3 bases and J lost 6 bases. The CDR3 nucleotides read TGTGCCAGCTCACCCCTCGGGACAGGGGGCAATGAGCAGTTCTTC. Translating it yields CASSPLGTGGNEQFF.

This chain uses TRBV6-4 with TRBJ1-1; 9 nucleotides match TRBD1. The junction had 8 bases not matched to a gene; V was cut back by 8 bases and J by 4 bases. CDR3 length equals 14 residues. Germline V gene lookup returns CDR1 MRHNA and CDR2 SNTAGT. DNA of the CDR3: TGTGCCAGCTCCGCCGGGACAGGGTCCACTGAAGCTTTCTTT. This codes for CASSAGTGSTEAFF.

Only one count was recorded for this clone. This chain connects TRBV14 to TRBJ1-1, with D unresolved. This CDR3 is 16 amino acids long. Germline loops: CDR1 SGHDN, CDR2 FVKESK. Trimming took 0 bases from V and 1 from J, leaving 12 bases between them. CDR3 amino acids: CASSQDPGGWNTEAFF. The CDR3 DNA reads as TGTGCCAGCAGCCAAGACCCGGGAGGCTGGAACACTGAAGCTTTCTTT.

The chain links TRBV6-5 to TRBJ2-1; D is perhaps TRBD2 (5 bases). Trimming pared 6 bases from V and 0 bases from J, leaving 12 bases between. The CDR3 contains 15 residues. CDR1 and CDR2 from the germline V gene are MNHEY and SVGAGI. The CDR3 DNA reads as TGTGCCAGCAGCCTGACTACCCTCTCCTACAATGAGCAGTTCTTC. Translating gives CASSLTTLSYNEQFF.

The genes are TRBV6-6 and TRBJ1-1, with D unclear. Germline values: CDR1 MNHNY, CDR2 SVGAGI (reference sequence). Deletions cut 0 bases from V and 9 bases from J, with 14 bases between. This CDR3 has 14 amino acids. DNA for the CDR3: TGTGCCAGCAGTTACTCGATTGCGGCCGAGCAAGCTTTCTTT. Translated: CASSYSIAAEQAFF.

The rearrangement links TRBV28 to TRBJ1-1, with 7 bases identical to TRBD1. This CDR3 has 15 amino acids. Germline CDR1 MDHEN, CDR2 SYDVKM. V trimming: 2 bases; J trimming: 1 base; junction bases outside the gene matches: 4. CDR3 residues: CASSLRDRENTEAFF. The CDR3 DNA sequence: TGTGCCAGCAGTTTACGAGACAGGGAGAACACTGAAGCTTTCTTT.

The CDR3: CASTLTGTLQETQYF. CDR3 DNA: TGTGCCAGCACCTTGACAGGGACCTTACAAGAGACCCAGTACTTC. J is TRBJ2-5 and V is TRBV11-1; 7 bases are a match to TRBD1. Germline CDR1 SGHAT, CDR2 FQDESV (reference sequence). The CDR3 is 15 amino acids. Unmatched junction bases numbered 10, after V lost 7 bases and J lost 2 bases.

This chain uses TRBV10-3 with TRBJ2-3; TRBD1 matches at 12 bases. Germline-derived CDR1 and CDR2 are ENHRY and SYGVKD. CDR3 length: 16 amino acids. Trimming removed 5 bases from V and 4 bases from J; junction bases left unmatched: 7. CDR3 protein: CAISPGGQGASDTQYF. CDR3 sequence (DNA): TGTGCCATCAGTCCGGGGGGACAGGGGGCCTCAGATACGCAGTATTTT.

The V gene is TRBV28, the J gene TRBJ1-3; 8 bases fit TRBD1. Trimming at V came to 4 bases and at J to 4 bases, leaving 6 bases not matched to a gene. The CDR3 totals 15 residues. Germline V gene data show CDR1 as MDHEN and CDR2 as SYDVKM. The CDR3 loop reads CASSSLDRGGNTIYF. Written as DNA, the CDR3 is TGTGCCAGCAGTTCTCTAGACAGGGGCGGAAACACCATATATTTT.

The chain uses TRBV27 and TRBJ2-7, with 8 bases fitting TRBD1. CDR3 length: 18 amino acids. Germline loops: CDR1 MNHEY, CDR2 SMNVEV (reference sequence). V lost 0 bases to trimming and J lost 0 bases; unmatched junction nucleotides: 10. CDR3 amino acids: CASSLSSGWTGTSYEQYF. Written as DNA, the CDR3 is TGTGCCAGCAGTTTATCCTCTGGATGGACAGGGACCTCCTACGAGCAGTACTTC.

The chain is built from TRBV5-1 and TRBJ2-2, with no clear D. This CDR3 spans 14 amino acids. CDR1 and CDR2 (germline): SGHRS, YFSETQ. Trimming stripped 2 bases from V and 8 bases from J, with 13 bases between. The CDR3 nucleotides read TGCGCCAGCAGCTTACCGACACATTCGGGGGAGCTGTTTTTT. Translating it yields CASSLPTHSGELFF.

The rearrangement links TRBV27 to TRBJ2-6; TRBD1 is a possible D gene (6 bases). From germline, CDR1 is MNHEY and CDR2 SMNVEV (reference sequence). This CDR3 comprises 18 residues. Trimming removed 1 base from V and 0 bases from J, with 13 bases in between. The CDR3 loop reads CASSLFGEGGSGANVLTF. In nucleotides, the CDR3 is TGTGCCAGCAGTTTATTTGGGGAAGGGGGCTCTGGGGCCAACGTCCTGACTTTC.

The chain has TRBV5-4 and TRBJ2-3; TRBD1 agrees at 8 bases. V lost 0 bases, J lost 4 bases, and 1 base stayed unmatched. CDR1 and CDR2 from the germline V gene are SGHNT and YYREEE (reference sequence). CDR3 size: 14 residues. CDR3 nucleotide sequence: TGTGCCAGCAGCTTGGTGGGACAGGCAGATACGCAGTATTTT. This encodes CASSLVGQADTQYF.

The CDR3: CASRTDPGGTEAFF. The CDR3 DNA is TGTGCCAGCAGGACGGACCCTGGAGGAACTGAAGCTTTCTTT. The chain has TRBV6-4 and TRBJ1-1; D is unresolved. The V end lost 6 bases, the J end lost 5 bases, and 16 bases lay between the germline ends. The length of the CDR3 is 14 residues. CDR1 is MRHNA and CDR2 is SNTAGT in the germline V gene.